This TCR beta chain originates from a study of T-cell memory formation after mild COVID-19. This clonotype appeared a few times. V lost 3 bases, J lost 4 bases, and 12 bases lay in between. This CDR3 is 14 amino acids long. Per germline, CDR1 MDHEN and CDR2 SYDVKM. TCRdb fed the 5' RACE reads into MiXCR, producing one record per CDR3 protein. In the table there are 340,000 or so distinct CDR3 sequences, under 15% of which are singletons. This chain joins TRBV28 and TRBJ2-5; D remains ambiguous. Material for sequencing was PBMCs or a T cell subset sorted from them (not recorded which). The receptor's source is a man aged 18 to 35 who had mild COVID-19 (a few samples of this study predate the infection). Cell type and time point are not known. This chain's CDR3 is CASSLRYLVETQYF. The CDR3 DNA sequence: TGTGCCAGCAGTTTGCGATATTTGGTAGAGACCCAGTACTTC.